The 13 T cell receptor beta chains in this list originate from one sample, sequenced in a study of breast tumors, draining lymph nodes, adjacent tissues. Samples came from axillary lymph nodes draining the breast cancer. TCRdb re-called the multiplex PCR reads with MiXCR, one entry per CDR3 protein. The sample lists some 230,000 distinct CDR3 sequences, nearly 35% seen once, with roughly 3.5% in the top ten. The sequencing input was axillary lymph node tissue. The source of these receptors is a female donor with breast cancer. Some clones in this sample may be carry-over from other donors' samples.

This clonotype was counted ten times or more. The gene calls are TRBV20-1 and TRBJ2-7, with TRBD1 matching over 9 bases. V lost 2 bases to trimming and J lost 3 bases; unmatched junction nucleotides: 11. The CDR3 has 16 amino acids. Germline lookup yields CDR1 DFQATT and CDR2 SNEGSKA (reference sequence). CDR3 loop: CSARPMNRGRGYEQYF. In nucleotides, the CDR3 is TGCAGTGCTAGACCAATGAACAGGGGGCGCGGCTACGAGCAGTACTTC.

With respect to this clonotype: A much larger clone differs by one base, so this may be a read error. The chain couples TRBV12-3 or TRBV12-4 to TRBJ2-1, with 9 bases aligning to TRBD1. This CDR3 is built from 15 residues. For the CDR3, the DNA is TGTGCCAGCAGCTCTTGGAGGGACAGGGCTAATGGGCAGTTCTTC. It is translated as CASSSWRDRANGQFF.

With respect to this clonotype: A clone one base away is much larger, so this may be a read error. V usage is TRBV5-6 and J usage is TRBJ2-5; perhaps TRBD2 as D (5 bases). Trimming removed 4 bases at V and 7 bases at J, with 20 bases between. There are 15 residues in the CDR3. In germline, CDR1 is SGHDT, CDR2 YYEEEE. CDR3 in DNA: TGTGCCAGCAGCGGAACACTAACGGTGGGAGCGACCCAGTACTTC. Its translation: CASSGTLTVGATQYF.

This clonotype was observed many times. The CDR3 DNA sequence: TGTGCCAGCAGCTTAACTAGGAGCACAGATACGCAGTATTTT. It is translated as CASSLTRSTDTQYF. The V gene is TRBV7-6, the J gene TRBJ2-3, with TRBD2 as a possible D gene (5 bases). From germline, CDR1 is SGHVS and CDR2 FNYEAQ. V was cut by 2 bases and J by 0 bases, with 6 bases left in between. CDR3 size: 14 residues.

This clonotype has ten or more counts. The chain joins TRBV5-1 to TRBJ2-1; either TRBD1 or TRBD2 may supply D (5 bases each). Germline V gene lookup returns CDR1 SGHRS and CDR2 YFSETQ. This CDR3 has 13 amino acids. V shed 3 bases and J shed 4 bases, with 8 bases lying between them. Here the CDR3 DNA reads TGCGCCAGCAGCTGGGACGGGTACAATGAGCAGTTCTTC. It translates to CASSWDGYNEQFF.

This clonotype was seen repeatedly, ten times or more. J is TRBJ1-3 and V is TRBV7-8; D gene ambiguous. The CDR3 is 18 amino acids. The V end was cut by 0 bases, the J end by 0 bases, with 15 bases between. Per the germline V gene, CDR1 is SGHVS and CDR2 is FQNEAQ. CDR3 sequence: CASSLALPGISSGNTIYF. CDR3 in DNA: TGTGCCAGCAGCTTAGCTCTACCTGGCATTAGCTCTGGAAACACCATATATTTT. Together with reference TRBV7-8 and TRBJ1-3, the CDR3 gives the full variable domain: GAGVSQSPRYKVAKRGQDVALRCDPISGHVSLFWYQQALGQGPEFLTYFQNEAQLDKSGLPSDRFFAERPEGSVSTLKIQRTQQEDSAVYLCASSLALPGISSGNTIYFGEGSWLTVV.

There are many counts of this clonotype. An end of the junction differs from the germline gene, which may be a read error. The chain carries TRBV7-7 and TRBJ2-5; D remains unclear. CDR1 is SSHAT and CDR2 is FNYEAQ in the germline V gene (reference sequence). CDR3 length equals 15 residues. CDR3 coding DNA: TGTGCTAGCAGCTTAGACACGGGCTGGGGAGAGACCCAGTACTTC. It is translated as CASSLDTGWGETQYF.

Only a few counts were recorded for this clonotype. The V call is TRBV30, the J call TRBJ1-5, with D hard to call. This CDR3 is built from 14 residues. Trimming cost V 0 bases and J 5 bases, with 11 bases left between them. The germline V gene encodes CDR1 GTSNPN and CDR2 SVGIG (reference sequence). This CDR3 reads CAWSVLSSDQPQHF. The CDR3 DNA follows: TGTGCCTGGAGTGTATTATCCAGCGATCAGCCCCAGCATTTT.

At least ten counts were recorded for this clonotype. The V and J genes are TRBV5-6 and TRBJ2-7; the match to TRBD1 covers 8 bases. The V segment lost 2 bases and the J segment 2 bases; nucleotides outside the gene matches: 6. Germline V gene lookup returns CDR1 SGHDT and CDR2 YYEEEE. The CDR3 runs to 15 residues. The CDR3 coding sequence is TGTGCCAGCAGCTTTAATCCGGGACAGGCCTACGAGCAGTACTTC. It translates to CASSFNPGQAYEQYF.

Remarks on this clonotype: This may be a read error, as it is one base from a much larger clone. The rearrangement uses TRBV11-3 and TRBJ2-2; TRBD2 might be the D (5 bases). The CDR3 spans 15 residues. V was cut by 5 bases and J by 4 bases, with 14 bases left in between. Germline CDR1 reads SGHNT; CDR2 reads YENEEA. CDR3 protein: CASSEGYRSTGELFF. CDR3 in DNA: TGTGCCAGCAGCGAGGGCTACCGAAGCACCGGGGAGCTGTTTTTT.

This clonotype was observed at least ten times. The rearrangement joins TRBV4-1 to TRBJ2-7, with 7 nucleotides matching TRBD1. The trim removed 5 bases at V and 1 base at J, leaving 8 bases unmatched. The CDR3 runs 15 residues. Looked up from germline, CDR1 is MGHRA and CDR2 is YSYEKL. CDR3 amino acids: CASSRPVGQSYEQYF. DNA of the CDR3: TGCGCCAGCAGCAGACCAGTGGGACAGTCCTACGAGCAGTACTTC.

CDR3 in amino acids: CASSQGTAKNTEAFF. In nucleotides, the CDR3 is TGCGCCAGCAGCCAAGGGACAGCCAAGAACACTGAAGCTTTCTTT. V usage is TRBV4-3 and J usage is TRBJ1-1; possible D gene TRBD1, 6 bases. Trimming stripped 1 base from V and 1 base from J, with 10 bases between. This CDR3 is built from 15 residues. Germline CDR1 LGHNA, CDR2 YSLEER.

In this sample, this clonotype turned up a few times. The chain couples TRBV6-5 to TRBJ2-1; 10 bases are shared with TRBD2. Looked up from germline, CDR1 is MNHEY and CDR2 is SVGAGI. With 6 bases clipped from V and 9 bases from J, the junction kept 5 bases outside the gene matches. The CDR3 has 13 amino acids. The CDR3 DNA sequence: TGTGCCAGCAGGGAGCGGGGGGGCTTTGAGCAGTTCTTC. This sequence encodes CASRERGGFEQFF.